The table lists the clone carrying this T cell receptor beta chain with a few counts. This specimen comes from a study of radiotherapy plus CTLA-4 blockade in lung cancer. V lost 6 bases, J lost 6 bases, and 12 bases lay in between. This CDR3 is 13 amino acids long. Per the germline V gene, CDR1 is MDHEN and CDR2 is SYDVKM. The table came from immunoSEQ multiplex PCR; TCRdb's copy has only in-frame clones and leaves some out. The sample shows about 40,000 clones, just under 80% of them seen only once. The TCR comes from a human donor with non-small cell lung cancer that progressed on radiotherapy plus ipilimumab. The chain combines TRBV28 with TRBJ2-4; possible D gene TRBD1, 6 bases. The specimen comprised peripheral blood, sampled from a patient treated with radiotherapy plus ipilimumab. As DNA, the CDR3 is TGTGCCAGCAGCCAGGGGATAGGAAACATTCAGTACTTC. Protein product: CASSQGIGNIQYF.